The sequence of this T cell receptor (beta chain) was determined in a study of early T cells in non-severe SARS-CoV-2 infection. For the study at large: Sequencing of bulk RNA from unsorted whole blood was done, without chain pairing. Study-level results: A preference for anti-spike CD8 responses marked VDJdb matching, which missed private and CD4 specificities.

As to this clonotype: Its antigen is not known.

Germline CDR1 reads DFQATT; CDR2 reads SNEGSKA (reference sequence). The CDR3 is 12 amino acids. Trimming left V 7 bases short and J 4 bases short, with 13 bases between. Tagging with unique molecular identifiers was applied to individual cDNA molecules. TCRdb recomputed calls from the 5' RACE reads with MiXCR, one row per CDR3 protein. Here the sample spans over 75,000 distinct CDR3 sequences, roughly an eighth being singletons. Sequencing was done on a sample of whole blood. The chain joins TRBV20-1 to TRBJ1-1; D may be TRBD1 (5 bases). The TCR comes from an adult who was a healthcare worker with PCR-confirmed SARS-CoV-2 infection or an uninfected control (not recorded which). CDR3 amino acids: CSGRTGGTEAFF. The CDR3 DNA follows: TGCAGTGGGAGGACGGGGGGCACTGAAGCTTTCTTT.